This passage covers 32 T cell receptor beta chains from one sample sequenced in a study of graft-versus-host responses after intestinal transplantation. The table came from immunoSEQ multiplex PCR; TCRdb's copy has only in-frame clones and leaves some out. The sample consists of about 97,000 clones, 90% of them appearing once. The material was PBMCs, obtained 453 days after intestinal transplant. The source is a human patient who received an intestinal transplant, so some T cells may come from the graft donor.

The V gene is TRBV7-8, the J gene TRBJ1-2; D is perhaps TRBD1 (5 bases). Germline V gene lookup returns CDR1 SGHVS and CDR2 FQNEAQ. V lost 5 bases and J lost 7, with 14 bases in between. This CDR3 spans 13 amino acids. The CDR3 spells CASSHWGIGGYTF. CDR3 DNA: TGTGCCAGCAGCCATTGGGGGATAGGTGGCTACACCTTC.

V and J are TRBV9 and TRBJ1-2; a possible D gene is TRBD1 (5 bases). In germline, CDR1 is SGDLS, CDR2 YYNGEE. This CDR3 has 15 amino acids. Trimming took 3 bases from V and 3 from J, leaving 15 bases between them. The CDR3 spells CASSASMGGDYGYTF. For the CDR3, the DNA is TGTGCCAGCAGCGCCAGTATGGGAGGGGACTATGGCTACACCTTC.

The chain links TRBV7-2 to TRBJ1-4; D remains ambiguous. CDR1 SGHTA and CDR2 FQGNSA come from the germline V gene. This CDR3 is built from 14 residues. The V gene lost 6 bases and the J gene lost 5 bases, with 13 bases spanning the gap. Written as DNA, the CDR3 is TGTGCCAGCAGAGACGGGATGCTAAATGAAAAACTGTTTTTT. As protein: CASRDGMLNEKLFF.

The rearrangement joins TRBV2 to TRBJ2-3; D gene uncertain. This CDR3 comprises 14 residues. Germline assignment: CDR1 SNHLY and CDR2 FYNNEI. V was cut by 4 bases and J by 1 base, with 9 bases left in between. The CDR3 DNA is TGTGCCAGCAGTGTAAAGCAAGGCACAGATACGCAGTATTTT. It specifies CASSVKQGTDTQYF.

This chain joins TRBV6-4 and TRBJ1-3; D not resolved. Germline V gene sequence: CDR1 MRHNA, CDR2 SNTAGT. This CDR3 region has 15 residues. V was pared by 5 bases and J by 3 bases, with 14 bases between. The CDR3 DNA is TGTGCCAGCAGTCCTCCGCCCTGGGGTGGAAACACCATATATTTT. Translation: CASSPPPWGGNTIYF.

The chain has TRBV7-3 and TRBJ1-4; weak D call: TRBD1 (5 bases). The V and J ends lost 2 bases and 10 bases respectively, with 23 bases between them. Per germline, CDR1 SGHTA and CDR2 FQGTGA. The CDR3 extends over 17 amino acids. The CDR3 here is CASSLGSKGTETRKLFF. CDR3 nucleotides: TGTGCCAGCAGCTTAGGGTCGAAGGGGACCGAAACCCGAAAACTGTTTTTT.

Points on this clone: Other nucleotide sequences from this sample produce the same CDR3. V gene TRBV7-2 combines with J gene TRBJ2-3; D is undetermined. The CDR3 totals 12 residues. Germline CDR1 SGHTA, CDR2 FQGNSA. Trimming removed 1 base from V and 6 bases from J, with 5 bases in between. The chain's CDR3 is CASSLVGDTQYF. Here the CDR3 DNA reads TGTGCCAGCAGCTTAGTCGGGGATACGCAGTATTTT. Complete variable domain (other parts from reference TRBV7-2 and TRBJ2-3): GAGVSQSPSNKVTEKGKDVELRCDPISGHTALYWYRQSLGQGLEFLIYFQGNSAPDKSGLPSDRFSAERTGGSVSTLTIQRTQQEDSAVYLCASSLVGDTQYFGPGTRLTVL.

The rearrangement uses TRBV18 and TRBJ1-3; perhaps TRBD1 as D (6 bases). V lost 0 bases to trimming and J lost 0 bases, with 12 bases between them. From germline, CDR1 is KGHSH and CDR2 LQKENI. CDR3 size: 17 residues. This chain's CDR3 is CASSPPRGANSGNTIYF. As DNA, the CDR3 is TGTGCCAGCTCACCACCGCGGGGGGCGAACTCTGGAAACACCATATATTTT.

CDR3 bases: TGTGCCAGCGGGACAGGGAGCTATGGCTACACCTTC. This gives the protein CASGTGSYGYTF. The rearrangement links TRBV7-9 to TRBJ1-2; TRBD1 aligns across 9 bases. V gave up 8 bases and J gave up 4 bases; unmatched junction bases: 2. The CDR3 sequence is 12 residues long. Germline V gene sequence: CDR1 SEHNR, CDR2 FQNEAQ (reference sequence).

This chain links TRBV19 with TRBJ2-7; the D call may be TRBD1 or TRBD2 (5 bases each). Per germline, CDR1 LNHDA and CDR2 SQIVND (reference sequence). The V end was cut by 1 base, the J end by 2 bases, with 12 bases between. The CDR3 totals 15 residues. CDR3 nucleotides: TGTGCCAGTAGTATAGTTGGGACCAGGACCTACGAGCAGTACTTC. It translates to CASSIVGTRTYEQYF.

The chain joins TRBV27 to TRBJ1-1; D gene ambiguous. Germline V gives CDR1 MNHEY, CDR2 SMNVEV (reference sequence). V lost 4 bases to trimming and J lost 1 base, with 7 bases between them. This CDR3 is 13 amino acids long. The CDR3, as DNA: TGTGCCAGCAGTTGGGGAGGGAACACTGAAGCTTTCTTT. It codes for CASSWGGNTEAFF.

This clone was seen once. The chain has TRBV7-9 and TRBJ2-1; D call uncertain. This CDR3 spans 14 amino acids. The germline V and J ends were trimmed by 1 base and 9 bases, with 13 bases remaining between them. Germline V CDR1 and CDR2: SEHNR, FQNEAQ (reference sequence). In nucleotides, the CDR3 is TGTGCCAGCAGCTTAGAAGGACCGGCAACTGAGCAGTTCTTC. It specifies CASSLEGPATEQFF. Full variable domain (outside the CDR3, taken from reference TRBV7-9 and TRBJ2-1): DTGVSQNPRHKITKRGQNVTFRCDPISEHNRLYWYRQTLGQGPEFLTYFQNEAQLEKSRLLSDRFSAERPKGSFSTLEIQRTEQGDSAMYLCASSLEGPATEQFFGPGTRLTVL.

This rearrangement joins TRBV11-1 to TRBJ2-2; a weak D match, TRBD1 (6 bases). The CDR3 spans 14 residues. Germline lookup yields CDR1 SGHAT and CDR2 FQDESV (reference sequence). V gave up 5 bases and J gave up 5 bases, with 12 bases separating them. CDR3 DNA: TGTGCCAGCAGCGAGGACAGCAGAACCGGGGAGCTGTTTTTT. This gives the protein CASSEDSRTGELFF. Together with reference TRBV11-1 and TRBJ2-2, the CDR3 gives the full variable domain: EAEVAQSPRYKITEKSQAVAFWCDPISGHATLYWYRQILGQGPELLVQFQDESVVDDSQLPKDRFSAERLKGVDSTLKIQPAELGDSAMYLCASSEDSRTGELFFGEGSRLTVL.

This sequence joins TRBV7-3 and TRBJ1-2, with D unresolved. Germline V gene lookup returns CDR1 SGHTA and CDR2 FQGTGA. The CDR3 extends over 15 amino acids. V shed 2 bases and J shed 0 bases, with 10 bases lying between them. The CDR3 bases are TGTGCCAGCAGCTTAGTGAGGGCGTCTAACTATGGCTACACCTTC. It translates to CASSLVRASNYGYTF.

The CDR3 here is CASSPPGRPVLYEQYF. The CDR3 nucleotides read TGTGCCAGCAGTCCCCCTGGGCGGCCCGTCCTCTACGAGCAGTACTTC. This chain links TRBV5-5 with TRBJ2-7, with D unresolved. V lost 5 bases to trimming and J lost 3 bases, with 21 bases between them. The germline V gene has CDR1 SGHKS and CDR2 YYEKEE (reference sequence). This CDR3 comprises 16 residues.

This chain joins TRBV2 and TRBJ1-1; no firm D call. The germline V gene has CDR1 SNHLY and CDR2 FYNNEI. CDR3 length: 14 residues. Trimming shortened V by 5 bases and J by 2 bases, and 12 bases separated the two germline ends. The DNA for the CDR3 is TGTGCCAGCAGTTATTTGGCTTCCAACACTGAAGCTTTCTTT. Protein product: CASSYLASNTEAFF.

V usage is TRBV19 and J usage is TRBJ1-2; D unresolved. There are 14 residues in the CDR3. Germline assignment: CDR1 LNHDA and CDR2 SQIVND (reference sequence). The V end was cut by 1 base, the J end by 7 bases, with 13 bases between. CDR3: CASSIGRVSAGYTF. The CDR3, as DNA: TGTGCCAGTAGTATAGGGAGGGTCTCAGCTGGCTACACCTTC.

The genes are TRBV10-3 and TRBJ2-1; D may be TRBD2 (6 bases). Between the trimmed V and J ends, which lost 8 bases and 0 bases, there was a span of 11 bases. The CDR3 has 14 amino acids. CDR1 and CDR2 (germline): ENHRY, SYGVKD. DNA of the CDR3: TGTGCCATCGGTACAGCGGGCTCCTACAATGAGCAGTTCTTC. Translation gives CAIGTAGSYNEQFF.

The CDR3 nucleotides are TGTGCCAGCAGCGTAGCTGGTAGCGGGGCTCAGGGTACGCAGTATTTT. Translated, it gives CASSVAGSGAQGTQYF. The chain couples TRBV9 to TRBJ2-3, with 8 bases identical to TRBD2. CDR3 size: 16 residues. Trimming at V came to 0 bases and at J to 8 bases, leaving 11 bases not matched to a gene. The germline CDR1 and CDR2 sequences are SGDLS and YYNGEE.

This clone has more than one count but fewer than ten. The rearrangement uses TRBV19 and TRBJ1-1, with unresolved D. This CDR3 contains 12 residues. The V end was cut by 6 bases, the J end by 6 bases, with 11 bases between. In germline, CDR1 is LNHDA, CDR2 SQIVND (reference sequence). The CDR3 nucleotides are TGTGCCAGTAGGGACGACGTGGCTGAAGCTTTCTTT. This gives the protein CASRDDVAEAFF.

The chain links TRBV11-2 to TRBJ2-3; 9 nucleotides match TRBD2. Germline CDR1 reads SGHAT; CDR2 reads FQNNGV. The CDR3 length is 17 residues. With 4 bases clipped from V and 2 bases from J, the junction kept 10 bases outside the gene matches. The CDR3 bases are TGTGCCAGCAGCTCCCCCCAGCGGGGGGATACCACAGATACGCAGTATTTT. Encoded protein: CASSSPQRGDTTDTQYF.

V usage is TRBV5-6 and J usage is TRBJ1-1, with D possibly matching TRBD1 (5 bases). CDR1 and CDR2 from the germline V gene are SGHDT and YYEEEE. The V end lost 4 bases, the J end lost 7 bases, and 14 bases lay between the germline ends. CDR3 length: 13 amino acids. CDR3 loop: CASSDGTYREAFF. In DNA form, the CDR3 reads TGTGCCAGCAGCGATGGGACCTATCGTGAAGCTTTCTTT.

As to this clone: One end of the junction varies from germline; a read error may be responsible. The chain has TRBV2 and TRBJ1-5; no firm D call. CDR1 and CDR2 (germline): SNHLY, FYNNEI. CDR3 size: 13 residues. The CDR3 loop is CASREDSNQPQHF. Here the CDR3 DNA reads TGTGCCAGCAGGGAAGATAGCAATCAGCCCCAGCATTTT. The entire variable domain, with the rest obtained from reference TRBV2 and TRBJ1-5, is as follows: EPEVTQTPSHQVTQMGQEVILRCVPISNHLYFYWYRQILGQKVEFLVSFYNNEISEKSEIFDDQFSVERPDGSNFTLKIRSTKLEDSAMYFCASREDSNQPQHFGDGTRLSIL.

V and J are TRBV5-1 and TRBJ2-5; possible D gene TRBD2, 5 bases. The CDR3 is 15 amino acids. In germline, CDR1 is SGHRS, CDR2 YFSETQ. Trimming pared 3 bases from V and 5 bases from J, leaving 17 bases between. Here the CDR3 DNA reads TGCGCCAGCAGCTCCAATGTACTAGAGGAGGAGACCCAGTACTTC. Its protein is CASSSNVLEEETQYF.

The chain joins TRBV7-5 to TRBJ1-2; the listed D gene, TRBD1, was not tested against the DNA. TRBV7-5 is deemed a pseudogene. CDR3 length: 14 amino acids. The CDR3 bases are TGTGCCAGAAGCTTAGGGGACAGGGACTATGGCTACACCTTC. Encoded protein: CARSLGDRDYGYTF.

This sequence joins TRBV10-2 and TRBJ2-7; D possibly matches TRBD1 or TRBD2 (5 bases each). This CDR3 is built from 14 residues. Germline V gives CDR1 WSHSY, CDR2 SAAADI. V lost 1 base and J 1 base, leaving 8 bases between the germline ends. CDR3 bases: TGCGCCAGCAGTGAGTTGGGACGGTCCTACGAGCAGTACTTC. Translated, it gives CASSELGRSYEQYF.

This clone was counted once. The J gene is TRBJ1-1, the V gene TRBV7-9; D is possibly TRBD1 (6 bases). V lost 4 bases and J lost 7, with 13 bases in between. The germline V gene encodes CDR1 SEHNR and CDR2 FQNEAQ (reference sequence). The CDR3 covers 13 residues. In DNA, the CDR3 is TGTGCCAGCAGCTCCATAGGGGGGGGTGAAGCTTTCTTT. Amino acids: CASSSIGGGEAFF.

V gene TRBV6-9 combines with J gene TRBJ2-6; D not resolved. V was shortened by 5 bases and J by 5 bases, with 25 bases between the two germline ends. The CDR3 runs 19 residues. The germline V gene has CDR1 MNHGY and CDR2 SVAAGI. The CDR3 reads CASSTFTPLRQSRANVLTF. CDR3 DNA sequence: TGTGCCAGCAGTACATTTACGCCTTTACGACAAAGTCGGGCCAACGTCCTGACTTTC.

The chain employs TRBV6-5 and TRBJ1-1; D gene unclear. The CDR3 contains 12 residues. Trimming shortened V by 1 base and J by 6 bases, and 6 bases separated the two germline ends. Germline loops: CDR1 MNHEY, CDR2 SVGAGI. CDR3 loop: CASSYYGSEAFF. CDR3 coding DNA: TGTGCCAGCAGTTACTATGGTTCTGAAGCTTTCTTT.

The chain is built from TRBV9 and TRBJ1-1, with 8 bases fitting TRBD1. V trimming: 0 bases; J trimming: 1 base; junction bases outside the gene matches: 2. Germline values: CDR1 SGDLS, CDR2 YYNGEE. The CDR3 covers 15 residues. The CDR3 DNA follows: TGTGCCAGCAGCGTAGATGGGACAGGGAACACTGAAGCTTTCTTT. It yields the protein CASSVDGTGNTEAFF.

This chain connects TRBV27 to TRBJ2-2; tentatively, D is TRBD2 (6 bases). V gave up 6 bases and J gave up 7 bases, with 18 bases separating them. This CDR3 region has 15 residues. Germline CDR1 and CDR2: MNHEY and SMNVEV (reference sequence). The CDR3 nucleotides read TGTGCCAGCAGCAGAGGGGCGGGGTTGGGCGGGGAGCTGTTTTTT. Its translation is CASSRGAGLGGELFF.

V is TRBV5-4 and J is TRBJ2-5; the D is unclear. The CDR3 spans 12 residues. V dropped 0 bases and J dropped 4 bases, with 4 bases sitting between them. Germline values: CDR1 SGHNT, CDR2 YYREEE (reference sequence). The CDR3 protein is CASSLEGETQYF. The CDR3 DNA is TGTGCCAGCAGCTTGGAAGGAGAGACCCAGTACTTC.